The source of this TCR beta chain is a study of T cell responses to AZD1222 COVID-19 vaccine. General study results and limits: Repertoires were obtained solely post-peak T cell response. Within unmutated variant regions lay the reported targets of nearly half of spike-specific TCRs. With two AZD1222 doses given, Spike-specific TCR breadth and depth both rose. Most donors were white British and more were female, and clonal diversity was possibly underestimated.

Libraries were prepared by immunoSEQ multiplex PCR; TCRdb keeps only in-frame clonotypes and omits some of them. The repertoire has approximately 94,000 clones, around nine tenths of them found once; the top ten carry 15% to 20%. The CDR3 is made up of 15 amino acids. From germline, CDR1 is SGHTA and CDR2 FQGNSA. V was clipped by 6 bases and J by 1 base; unmatched bases: 6. Notes on this clone: Its antigen is unknown.

The sequenced sample was peripheral blood, obtained on day 0 of AZD1222 vaccination. This chain joins TRBV7-2 and TRBJ1-1; TRBD1 aligns across 9 bases. The sequence was collected from an adult in good health. The CDR3 coding sequence is TGTGCCAGCAGGTTAACAGGGGGCACGAACACTGAAGCTTTCTTT. Amino acid sequence: CASRLTGGTNTEAFF.